This T cell receptor (beta chain) was recovered during a study of blood T cells in healthy people across ages. Notes on the study in general: Fewer expanded clones and more diversity marked long-lived versus aged donors. CMV status of donors was not determined, possibly confounding expanded clonotype changes. Unsorted PBMCs blocked a conclusive comparison of naive and antigen-experienced cells.

As for this clonotype: The antigen remains unidentified.

Using a J-beta primer mix together with a sample-barcoded 5' primer, a second PCR was run for about 6 to 12 cycles. TCRdb analysed the 5' RACE reads with MiXCR anew, one entry per CDR3 protein. Here the sample spans 600,000 to 850,000 distinct CDR3 sequences, roughly two fifths being singletons. CDR1 and CDR2 from the germline V gene are SGHAT and FQNNGV. The CDR3 has 13 amino acids. V lost 3 bases and J 6 bases, leaving 8 bases between the germline ends. This receptor was obtained from a woman aged 60-70 years in good health. The chain uses TRBV11-2 and TRBJ2-2, with D uncertain. The sequenced material came from blood. CDR3 DNA sequence: TGTGCCAGCAGCTTCGACCAGTCCGGGGAGCTGTTTTTT. Translating it yields CASSFDQSGELFF.